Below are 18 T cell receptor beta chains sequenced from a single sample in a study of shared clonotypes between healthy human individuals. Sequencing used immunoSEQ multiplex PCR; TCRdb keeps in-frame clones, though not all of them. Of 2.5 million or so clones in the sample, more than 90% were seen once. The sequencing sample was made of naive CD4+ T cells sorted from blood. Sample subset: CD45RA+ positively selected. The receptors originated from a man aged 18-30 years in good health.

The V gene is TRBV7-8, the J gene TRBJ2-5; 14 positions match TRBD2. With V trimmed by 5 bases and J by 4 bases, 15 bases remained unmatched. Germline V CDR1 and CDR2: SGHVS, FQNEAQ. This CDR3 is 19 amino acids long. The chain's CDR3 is CASSGPGTSGSLRGETQYF. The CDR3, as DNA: TGTGCCAGCAGCGGACCCGGGACTAGCGGGAGTCTTCGGGGAGAGACCCAGTACTTC.

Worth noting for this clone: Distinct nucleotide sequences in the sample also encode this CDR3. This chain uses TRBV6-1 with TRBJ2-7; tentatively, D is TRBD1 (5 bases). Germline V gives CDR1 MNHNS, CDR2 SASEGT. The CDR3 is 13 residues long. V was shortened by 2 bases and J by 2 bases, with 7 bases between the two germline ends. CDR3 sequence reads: CASSESGPYEQYF. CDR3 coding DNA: TGTGCCAGCAGTGAATCAGGGCCCTACGAGCAGTACTTC.

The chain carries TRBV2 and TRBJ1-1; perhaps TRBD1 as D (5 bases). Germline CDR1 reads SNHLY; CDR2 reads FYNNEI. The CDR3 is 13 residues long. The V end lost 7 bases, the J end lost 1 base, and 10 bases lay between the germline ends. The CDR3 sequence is CASIYQGNTEAFF. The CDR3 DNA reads TGTGCCAGCATCTATCAGGGGAACACTGAAGCTTTCTTT.

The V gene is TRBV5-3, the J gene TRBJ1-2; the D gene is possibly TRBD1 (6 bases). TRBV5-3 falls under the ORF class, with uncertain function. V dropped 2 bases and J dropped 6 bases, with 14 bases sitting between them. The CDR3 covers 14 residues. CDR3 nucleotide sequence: TGTGCCAGAAGCTTACAACAGGGTTTCGATGGCTACACCTTC. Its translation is CARSLQQGFDGYTF.

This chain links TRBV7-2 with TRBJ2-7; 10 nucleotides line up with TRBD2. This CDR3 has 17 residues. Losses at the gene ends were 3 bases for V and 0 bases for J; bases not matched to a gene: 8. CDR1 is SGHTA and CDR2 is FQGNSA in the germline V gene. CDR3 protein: CASSFLWTSGISYEQYF. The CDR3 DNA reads TGTGCCAGCAGCTTCCTTTGGACTAGCGGTATCTCCTACGAGCAGTACTTC.

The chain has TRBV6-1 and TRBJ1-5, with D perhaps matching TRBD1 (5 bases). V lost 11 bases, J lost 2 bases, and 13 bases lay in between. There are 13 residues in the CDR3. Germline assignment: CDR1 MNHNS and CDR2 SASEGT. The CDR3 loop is CAAAQQGNQPQHF. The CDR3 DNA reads TGTGCCGCGGCTCAACAGGGCAATCAGCCCCAGCATTTT.

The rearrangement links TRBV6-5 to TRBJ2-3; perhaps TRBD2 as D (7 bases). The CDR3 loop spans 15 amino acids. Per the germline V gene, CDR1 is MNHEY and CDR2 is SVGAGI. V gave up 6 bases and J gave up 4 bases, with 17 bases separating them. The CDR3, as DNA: TGTGCCAGCAGCTCTCCGGGGGGCTCACCAGATACGCAGTATTTT. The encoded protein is CASSSPGGSPDTQYF.

This chain's CDR3 is CASSQTSYNSPLHF. CDR3 nucleotides: TGTGCCAGTAGTCAGACTTCCTATAATTCACCCCTCCACTTT. The J gene is TRBJ1-6, the V gene TRBV19; D gene uncertain. In germline, CDR1 is LNHDA, CDR2 SQIVND (reference sequence). This CDR3 is 14 amino acids long. The germline V and J ends were trimmed by 5 bases and 1 base, with 6 bases remaining between them.

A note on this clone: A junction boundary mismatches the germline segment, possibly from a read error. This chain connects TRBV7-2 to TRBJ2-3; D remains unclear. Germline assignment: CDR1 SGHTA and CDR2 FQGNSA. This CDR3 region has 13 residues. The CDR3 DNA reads TGTGCCAGCAGCTTAGCGACCCTGGAACGGGCCGTATTT. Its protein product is CASSLATLERAVF. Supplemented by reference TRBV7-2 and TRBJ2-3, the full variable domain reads GAGVSQSPSNKVTEKGKDVELRCDPISGHTALYWYRQSLGQGLEFLIYFQGNSAPDKSGLPSDRFSAERTGGSVSTLTIQRTQQEDSAVYLCASSLATLERAVFGPGTRLTVL.

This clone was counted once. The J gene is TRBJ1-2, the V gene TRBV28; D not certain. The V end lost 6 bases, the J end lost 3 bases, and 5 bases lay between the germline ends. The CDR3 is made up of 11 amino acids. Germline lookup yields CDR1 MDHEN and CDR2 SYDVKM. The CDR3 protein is CASSQDYGYTF. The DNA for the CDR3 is TGTGCCAGCAGCCAGGACTATGGCTACACCTTC.

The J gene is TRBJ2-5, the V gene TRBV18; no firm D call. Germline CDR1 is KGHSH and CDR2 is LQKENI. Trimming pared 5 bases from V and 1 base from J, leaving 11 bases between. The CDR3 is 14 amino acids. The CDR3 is CASSSRVTQETQYF. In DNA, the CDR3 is TGTGCCAGCTCATCTAGGGTAACCCAAGAGACCCAGTACTTC.

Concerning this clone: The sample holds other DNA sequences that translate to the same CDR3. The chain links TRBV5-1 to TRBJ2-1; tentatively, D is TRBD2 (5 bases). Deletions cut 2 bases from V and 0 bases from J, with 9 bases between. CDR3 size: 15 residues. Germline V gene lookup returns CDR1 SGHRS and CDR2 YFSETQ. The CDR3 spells CASSLSGSSYNEQFF. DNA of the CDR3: TGCGCCAGCAGCTTAAGCGGTAGCTCCTACAATGAGCAGTTCTTC.

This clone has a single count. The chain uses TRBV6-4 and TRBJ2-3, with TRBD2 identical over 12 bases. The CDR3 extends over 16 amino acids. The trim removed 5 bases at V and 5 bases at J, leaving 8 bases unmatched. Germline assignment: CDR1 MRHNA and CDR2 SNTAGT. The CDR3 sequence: CASSRASGGAGDTQYF. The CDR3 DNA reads TGTGCCAGCAGTCGAGCTAGCGGGGGGGCCGGAGATACGCAGTATTTT.

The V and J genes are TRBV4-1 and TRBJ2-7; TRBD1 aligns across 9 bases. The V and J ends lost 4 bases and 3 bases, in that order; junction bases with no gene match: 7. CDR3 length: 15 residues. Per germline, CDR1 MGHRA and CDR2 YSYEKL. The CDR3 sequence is CASSRGGQGFYEQYF. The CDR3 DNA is TGCGCCAGCAGCCGCGGGGGACAGGGTTTCTACGAGCAGTACTTC.

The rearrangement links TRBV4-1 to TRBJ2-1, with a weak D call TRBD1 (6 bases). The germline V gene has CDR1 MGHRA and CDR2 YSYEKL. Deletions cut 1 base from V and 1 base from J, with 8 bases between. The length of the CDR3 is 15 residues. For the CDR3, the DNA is TGCGCCAGCAGCCAAGGACAGGTGTCCTACAATGAGCAGTTCTTC. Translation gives CASSQGQVSYNEQFF.

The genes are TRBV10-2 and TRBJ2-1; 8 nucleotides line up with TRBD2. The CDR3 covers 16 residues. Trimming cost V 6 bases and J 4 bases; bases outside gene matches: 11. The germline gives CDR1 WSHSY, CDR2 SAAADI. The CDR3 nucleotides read TGCGCCAGCAGGATATCGGGGGGGGGAATTTACAATGAGCAGTTCTTC. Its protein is CASRISGGGIYNEQFF.

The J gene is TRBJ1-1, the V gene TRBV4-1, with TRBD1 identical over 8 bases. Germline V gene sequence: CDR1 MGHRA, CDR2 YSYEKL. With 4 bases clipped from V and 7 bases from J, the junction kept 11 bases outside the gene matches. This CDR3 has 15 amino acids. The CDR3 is CASSLRAGGGLEAFF. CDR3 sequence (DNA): TGCGCCAGCAGCCTTCGGGCAGGGGGCGGACTTGAAGCTTTCTTT.

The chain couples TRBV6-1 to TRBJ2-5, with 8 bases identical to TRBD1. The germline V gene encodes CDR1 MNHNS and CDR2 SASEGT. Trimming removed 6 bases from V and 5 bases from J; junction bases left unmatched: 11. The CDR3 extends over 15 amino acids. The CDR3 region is CASRRYPDRAETQYF. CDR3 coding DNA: TGTGCCAGCAGGAGGTACCCGGACAGGGCTGAGACCCAGTACTTC.